This T cell receptor beta chain was recovered during a study of T-cell memory formation after mild COVID-19. Overall study context: For the most part, TCR clusters were specific to one donor. The study, taken as a whole, reports: Still unconfirmed is whether the second-wave clones peaking on day 37 recognized SARS-CoV-2. Day 15 to 85 contracting clones showed balanced CD4/CD8; day 15 to 37 expanders favored CD4+. Mainly CM and EM harbored the contracting CD4+ clones; mainly EMRA harbored the CD8+ ones.

One entry per CDR3 protein results from TCRdb running MiXCR on the 5' RACE reads. The data show 560,000 or so distinct CDR3 sequences, around a sixth seen once. This CDR3 has 15 residues. The J segment lost 4 bases and the V segment lost 5 bases, leaving 12 bases of the junction unmatched. Germline CDR1 DFQATT, CDR2 SNEGSKA (reference sequence). This clonotype was counted many times. Its antigen remains unidentified. The sequenced sample was PBMCs or a T cell subset sorted from them (not recorded which). V and J are TRBV20-1 and TRBJ2-3; TRBD1 agrees at 7 bases. This sequence originates from an adult woman who had mild COVID-19 (a few samples of this study predate the infection). Cell type and time point are not known. DNA of the CDR3: TGCAGTGCTGCCACTTTTACAGGGGCGCCAGATACGCAGTATTTT. Residues: CSAATFTGAPDTQYF.